The clone carrying this T cell receptor beta chain showed up just once. The data belong to a study of blood T cell repertoires in COVID-19. Overall study: Samples of COVID-19 (acute and convalescent) were obtained from the United States, Italy and Spain.

In the original analysis: Nucleated cell number was recorded as an estimate derived from reference gene primer amplification. Libraries were prepared by immunoSEQ multiplex PCR; TCRdb keeps only in-frame clonotypes and omits some of them. The V and J calls and clone size were taken over from that table, and D and trimming were inferred from the DNA. This sample has a few hundred thousand clones, with roughly 85% found just once. The V end was cut by 3 bases, the J end by 0 bases, with 12 bases between. The CDR3 is 17 residues long. Germline CDR1 is MGHRA and CDR2 is YSYEKL. This TCR was sampled from a man over 45 with active or convalescent COVID-19. Source material: peripheral blood. V and J are TRBV4-1 and TRBJ2-6; D not resolved. In DNA, the CDR3 is TGCGCCAGCAGCCATACCGGGTCGAGCTCTGGGGCCAACGTCCTGACTTTC. It translates to CASSHTGSSSGANVLTF.